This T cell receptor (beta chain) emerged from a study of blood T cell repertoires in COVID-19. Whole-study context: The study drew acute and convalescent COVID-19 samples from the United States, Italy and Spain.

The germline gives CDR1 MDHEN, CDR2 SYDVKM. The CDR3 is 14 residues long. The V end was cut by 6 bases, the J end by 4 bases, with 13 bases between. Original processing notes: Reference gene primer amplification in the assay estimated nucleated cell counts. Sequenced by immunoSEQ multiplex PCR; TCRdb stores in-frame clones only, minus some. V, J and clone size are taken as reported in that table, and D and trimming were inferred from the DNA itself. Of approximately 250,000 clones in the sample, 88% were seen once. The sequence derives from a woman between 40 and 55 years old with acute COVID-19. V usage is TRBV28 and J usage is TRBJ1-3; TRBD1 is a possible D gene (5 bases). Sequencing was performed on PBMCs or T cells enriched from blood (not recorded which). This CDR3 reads CASSQTGAGNTIYF. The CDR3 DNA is TGTGCCAGCAGCCAAACTGGGGCGGGAAACACCATATATTTT.